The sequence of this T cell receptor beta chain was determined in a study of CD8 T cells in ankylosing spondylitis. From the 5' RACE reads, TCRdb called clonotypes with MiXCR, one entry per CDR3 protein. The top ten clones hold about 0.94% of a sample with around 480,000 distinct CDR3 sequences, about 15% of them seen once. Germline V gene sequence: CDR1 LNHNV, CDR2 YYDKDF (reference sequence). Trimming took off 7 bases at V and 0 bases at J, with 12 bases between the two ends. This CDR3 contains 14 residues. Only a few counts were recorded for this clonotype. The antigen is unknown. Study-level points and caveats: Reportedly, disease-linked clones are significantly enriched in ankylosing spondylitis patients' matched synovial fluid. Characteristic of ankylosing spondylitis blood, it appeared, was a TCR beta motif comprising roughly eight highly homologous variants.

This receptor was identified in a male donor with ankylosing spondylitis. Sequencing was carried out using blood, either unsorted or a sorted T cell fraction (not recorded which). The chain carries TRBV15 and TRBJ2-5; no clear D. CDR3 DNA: TGTGCCACCACCCGTACCGGGTACCAAGAGACCCAGTACTTC. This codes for CATTRTGYQETQYF.